This TCR beta chain is drawn from a study of T cell repertoires in cytomegalovirus infection. Study background: The public TCR beta signatures pointed to both CMV infection and matching HLA type.

There are 16 residues in the CDR3. Germline V gives CDR1 LNHDA, CDR2 SQIVND (reference sequence). Trimming cost V 6 bases and J 2 bases; bases outside gene matches: 9. Study-wide results and limits: HLA-C-restricted TCR beta clonotypes specific for CMV led the ex vivo response.

Via MiXCR, TCRdb re-called the reads, giving one row per CDR3 protein. There are fewer than 900,000 distinct CDR3 sequences in the sample; roughly 28% occur only once, and under 15% lies in the top ten. In its sample, this clonotype was seen a few times. Its antigen is unidentified. The sequenced sample was cultured CD8+ T cells from PBMCs, obtained from culture after CMV antigen stimulation. This receptor was taken from a human donor in good health (CMV status not recorded). Some clones in this sample may be carry-over from other donors' samples. The V and J genes are TRBV19 and TRBJ2-3, with 9 bases fitting TRBD2. CDR3 protein: CASRVAGELDTDTQYF. In DNA, the CDR3 is TGTGCCAGTAGGGTAGCGGGGGAACTTGACACAGATACGCAGTATTTT.